This T cell receptor beta chain is drawn from a study of blood T cell repertoires in COVID-19. Study in general: Samples representing acute and convalescent COVID-19 were sourced from the United States, Italy and Spain. T cells, B-cell-depleted T cells, or PBMCs provided the cDNA or gDNA that served as material.

The CDR3 sequence is 11 residues long. CDR1 is SGHAT, CDR2 FQNNGV, per germline. V lost 1 base and J lost 10, with 7 bases in between. Original methodology: For nucleated cells, counts were estimated from reference gene primer amplification. Sequencing used immunoSEQ multiplex PCR; TCRdb keeps in-frame clones, though not all of them. V, J and clone size are those of that table, while D and trimming were read from the DNA. The table records over 95,000 clones, more than 85% of them present only once. The chain carries TRBV11-2 and TRBJ1-1; perhaps TRBD1 as D (6 bases). The receptor was derived from a human donor with acute or convalescent COVID-19. The donor label of this sample is uncertain. The material sequenced was peripheral blood. DNA of the CDR3: TGTGCCAGCAGCTTAGCAGGGGCAGCTTTCTTT. Translating gives CASSLAGAAFF.